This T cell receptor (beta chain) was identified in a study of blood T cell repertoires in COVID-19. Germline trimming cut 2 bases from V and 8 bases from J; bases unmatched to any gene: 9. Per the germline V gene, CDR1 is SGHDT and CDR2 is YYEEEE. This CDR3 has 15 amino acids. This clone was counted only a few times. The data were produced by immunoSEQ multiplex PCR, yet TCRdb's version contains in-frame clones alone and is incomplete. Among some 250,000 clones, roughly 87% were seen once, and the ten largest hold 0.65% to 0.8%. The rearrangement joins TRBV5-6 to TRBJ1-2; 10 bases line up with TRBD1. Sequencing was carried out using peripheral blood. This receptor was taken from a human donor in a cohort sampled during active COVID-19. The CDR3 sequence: CASSFTLGQGSGYTF. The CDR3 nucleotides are TGTGCCAGCAGCTTCACCCTGGGACAGGGGTCCGGCTACACCTTC.